These 32 T cell receptor beta chains originate from one sample sequenced in a study of CD8 T cells in ankylosing spondylitis. TCRdb recomputed calls from the 5' RACE reads with MiXCR, one row per CDR3 protein. The repertoire holds some 270,000 distinct CDR3 sequences, about 20% seen once, with approximately 33% in the top ten. Material: blood, either unsorted or a sorted T cell fraction (not recorded which). These receptors were taken from a male donor with ankylosing spondylitis or in good health (not recorded which).

The rearrangement joins TRBV27 to TRBJ2-7; D gene unclear. The CDR3 contains 14 residues. In germline, CDR1 is MNHEY, CDR2 SMNVEV (reference sequence). V lost 4 bases to trimming and J lost 5 bases, with 15 bases between them. As DNA, the CDR3 is TGTGCCAGCAGTTCAGGAACTCTAGGACACGAGCAGTACTTC. This gives the protein CASSSGTLGHEQYF.

Only a few counts were recorded for this clonotype. This chain links TRBV4-1 with TRBJ2-1, with 12 positions matching TRBD2. CDR3 length: 16 amino acids. With V trimmed by 0 bases and J by 8 bases, 5 bases remained unmatched. Germline V lookup: CDR1 MGHRA, CDR2 YSYEKL. CDR3 region: CASSQEEGLAGYEQFF. Here the CDR3 DNA reads TGCGCCAGCAGCCAAGAAGAGGGACTAGCGGGTTATGAGCAGTTCTTC.

Remarks on this clonotype: A clone one base away is much larger, so this may be a read error. The V and J genes are TRBV7-2 and TRBJ2-2, with 11 bases lining up with TRBD2. CDR1 and CDR2 (germline): SGHTA, FQGNSA. After removal of 4 bases from V and 3 bases from J, the junction contained 4 bases not matched to a gene. This CDR3 region has 16 residues. The CDR3 DNA is TGTGCCAGCAGCTCGACTAGCGGGATTGACACCGGGGAGCTGTTTTTT. The encoded protein is CASSSTSGIDTGELFF.

This rearrangement joins TRBV6-1 to TRBJ2-7; 9 bases agree with TRBD2. Germline lookup yields CDR1 MNHNS and CDR2 SASEGT. Trimming at V came to 6 bases and at J to 2 bases, leaving 5 bases not matched to a gene. This CDR3 is 14 amino acids long. The CDR3 here is CASSNSGGPYEQYF. The CDR3 DNA sequence: TGTGCCAGCAGCAACAGCGGGGGGCCCTACGAGCAGTACTTC.

A few counts support this clonotype. This sequence joins TRBV9 and TRBJ2-3; TRBD1 matches 8 bases. Germline CDR1 reads SGDLS; CDR2 reads YYNGEE. This CDR3 comprises 16 residues. Trimming at V came to 0 bases and at J to 2 bases, leaving 5 bases not matched to a gene. The CDR3 is CASSVDRGSPTDTQYF. In nucleotides, the CDR3 is TGTGCCAGCAGCGTAGACAGGGGGTCCCCCACAGATACGCAGTATTTT. Drawing the rest from reference TRBV9 and TRBJ2-3, the complete variable domain is DSGVTQTPKHLITATGQRVTLRCSPRSGDLSVYWYQQSLDQGLQFLIQYYNGEERAKGNILERFSAQQFPDLHSELNLSSLELGDSALYFCASSVDRGSPTDTQYFGPGTRLTVL.

This clonotype was observed a few times. The gene calls are TRBV6-5 and TRBJ2-3, with D unclear. Trimming shortened V by 0 bases and J by 1 base, and 17 bases separated the two germline ends. Germline V gene data show CDR1 as MNHEY and CDR2 as SVGAGI. There are 18 residues in the CDR3. CDR3 nucleotides: TGTGCCAGCAGTTACTCGAACTCGGGCGGCACAGGCACAGATACGCAGTATTTT. It specifies CASSYSNSGGTGTDTQYF.

This clonotype was detected a few times. J is TRBJ2-5 and V is TRBV11-2, with a tentative D call TRBD2 (6 bases). Germline assignment: CDR1 SGHAT and CDR2 FQNNGV. This CDR3 is built from 16 residues. V lost 0 bases and J lost 3, with 14 bases in between. The CDR3 DNA sequence: TGTGCCAGCAGCTTAGAGTCTCCAGGGACTGAAGAGACCCAGTACTTC. Translating it yields CASSLESPGTEETQYF.

This chain connects TRBV20-1 to TRBJ2-2, with D perhaps TRBD1 or TRBD2 (6 bases each). Trimming removed 2 bases from V and 3 bases from J, with 13 bases in between. The CDR3 is 15 residues long. Germline lookup yields CDR1 DFQATT and CDR2 SNEGSKA (reference sequence). The CDR3 DNA sequence: TGCAGTGCTAGAACCGGGGGCATGGACACCGGGGAGCTGTTTTTT. Encoded protein: CSARTGGMDTGELFF.

This clonotype was seen repeatedly, ten times or more. The chain uses TRBV4-1 and TRBJ2-2; maybe TRBD2 (6 bases). The CDR3 length is 15 residues. Germline V CDR1 and CDR2: MGHRA, YSYEKL. The ends were cut back, 2 bases at V and 5 bases at J, with 12 bases in the middle. The CDR3 sequence is CASSQSSVGTGELFF. CDR3 DNA sequence: TGCGCCAGCAGCCAATCTAGCGTCGGGACCGGGGAGCTGTTTTTT.

The rearrangement joins TRBV5-5 to TRBJ2-7; perhaps TRBD2 as D (5 bases). The V end was cut by 0 bases, the J end by 2 bases, with 9 bases between. The CDR3 consists of 14 residues. Germline V lookup: CDR1 SGHKS, CDR2 YYEKEE (reference sequence). The CDR3 reads CASSLADGTYEQYF. The DNA of the CDR3 is TGTGCCAGCAGCTTGGCGGACGGGACCTACGAGCAGTACTTC.

V and J are TRBV6-7 and TRBJ2-1; D is possibly TRBD1 or TRBD2 (5 bases each). TRBV6-7 is noted as an ORF with a role that remains uncertain. This CDR3 region has 15 residues. V was clipped by 9 bases and J by 0 bases, with 15 bases between them. This chain's CDR3 is CARGQGGGSYNEQFF. The CDR3 DNA follows: TGTGCCAGGGGCCAGGGTGGAGGCTCCTACAATGAGCAGTTCTTC.

There are a few counts of this clonotype. The rearrangement uses TRBV5-6 and TRBJ1-5, with a possible D match to TRBD1 (6 bases). The V and J ends lost 0 bases and 7 bases respectively, with 17 bases between them. CDR1 SGHDT and CDR2 YYEEEE come from the germline V gene. This CDR3 comprises 16 residues. This CDR3 reads CASSLGGGAFLQPQHF. In DNA, the CDR3 is TGTGCCAGCAGCTTGGGCGGGGGGGCTTTTCTCCAGCCCCAGCATTTT. The variable domain in full, with the rest retrieved from reference TRBV5-6 and TRBJ1-5, is DAGVTQSPTHLIKTRGQQVTLRCSPKSGHDTVSWYQQALGQGPQFIFQYYEEEERQRGNFPDRFSGHQFPNYSSELNVNALLLGDSALYLCASSLGGGAFLQPQHFGDGTRLSIL.

The chain uses TRBV18 and TRBJ2-2; maybe TRBD2 (6 bases). V was pared by 0 bases and J by 5 bases, with 10 bases between. Germline V gene sequence: CDR1 KGHSH, CDR2 LQKENI. The CDR3 is 15 amino acids. CDR3 amino acids: CASSPPSGGTGELFF. The DNA of the CDR3 is TGTGCCAGCTCACCACCAAGCGGAGGGACCGGGGAGCTGTTTTTT.

The sample holds a few counts of this clonotype. The chain recombines TRBV4-3 with TRBJ2-7; tentative D call: TRBD2 (5 bases). The CDR3 totals 16 residues. CDR1 is LGHNA, CDR2 YSLEER, per germline. V was trimmed by 0 bases and J by 0 bases, leaving 12 bases between them. CDR3 coding DNA: TGCGCCAGCAGCCAAGATTCGAGAGGGAGCTCCTACGAGCAGTACTTC. Protein sequence: CASSQDSRGSSYEQYF.

This clonotype was picked up many times. CDR3 residues: CSVGEGINYEQYF. The CDR3 bases are TGCAGCGTTGGAGAGGGAATTAACTACGAGCAGTACTTC. The rearrangement links TRBV29-1 to TRBJ2-7, with D maybe TRBD2 (5 bases). The CDR3 is 13 residues long. Trimming removed 4 bases at V and 3 bases at J, with 13 bases between. CDR1 is SQVTM, CDR2 ANQGSEA, per germline.

Here the CDR3 reads CSASRGQPEGEQYF. DNA for the CDR3: TGCAGTGCTAGTCGCGGGCAGCCGGAGGGCGAGCAGTACTTC. The chain combines TRBV20-1 with TRBJ2-7; the D gene is possibly TRBD2 (6 bases). CDR3 size: 14 residues. Per the germline V gene, CDR1 is DFQATT and CDR2 is SNEGSKA (reference sequence). Trimming removed 3 bases at V and 6 bases at J, with 18 bases between.

The table lists this clonotype with many counts. V gene TRBV7-9 combines with J gene TRBJ1-4; D gene unclear. This CDR3 region has 14 residues. Germline V gives CDR1 SEHNR, CDR2 FQNEAQ (reference sequence). Trimming pared 1 base from V and 14 bases from J, leaving 17 bases between. CDR3 sequence (DNA): TGTGCCAGCAGCTTAGGTCAGGTCGCGTCGCGGCTGTTTTTT. Translation gives CASSLGQVASRLFF.

Ten or more counts support this clonotype. One end of the junction fails to match germline, which may point to a read error. This chain links TRBV29-1 with TRBJ2-7; the D is unclear. Germline CDR1 reads SQVTM; CDR2 reads ANQGSEA. This CDR3 region has 12 residues. CDR3 residues: CSVRSSSHEQYF. In nucleotides, the CDR3 is TGCAGCGTTCGGTCCAGCTCCCACGAGCAGTACTTC.

The chain combines TRBV12-3 or TRBV12-4 with TRBJ2-1; 8 bases line up with TRBD1. Unmatched junction bases numbered 6, after V lost 4 bases and J lost 7 bases. CDR3 length: 14 residues. CDR3 region: CASSYSQGANEQFF. Here the CDR3 DNA reads TGTGCCAGCAGTTACAGTCAGGGGGCGAATGAGCAGTTCTTC.

J is TRBJ1-1 and V is TRBV11-2; tentative D call: TRBD1 (5 bases). The V end was cut by 1 base, the J end by 4 bases, with 13 bases between. Germline V gene data show CDR1 as SGHAT and CDR2 as FQNNGV. The CDR3 is 15 amino acids. CDR3: CASSLAGRGGTEAFF. CDR3 nucleotide sequence: TGTGCCAGCAGCTTAGCTGGGAGGGGTGGCACTGAAGCTTTCTTT. Combining the CDR3 with reference TRBV11-2 and TRBJ1-1 gives the whole variable domain EAGVAQSPRYKIIEKRQSVAFWCNPISGHATLYWYQQILGQGPKLLIQFQNNGVVDDSQLPKDRFSAERLKGVDSTLKIQPAKLEDSAVYLCASSLAGRGGTEAFFGQGTRLTVV.

The chain combines TRBV12-3 or TRBV12-4 with TRBJ2-3; 10 bases agree with TRBD1. V was pared by 0 bases and J by 4 bases, with 4 bases of the junction left unmatched. This CDR3 is 16 amino acids long. CDR3 DNA: TGTGCCAGCAGTTTAGCCGGGACAGGGGTGGCAGATACGCAGTATTTT. Its protein product is CASSLAGTGVADTQYF.

The gene calls are TRBV29-1 and TRBJ2-7; 15 bases map to TRBD2. This CDR3 contains 19 residues. Germline CDR1 SQVTM, CDR2 ANQGSEA. Unmatched junction bases numbered 11, after V lost 1 base and J lost 1 base. For the CDR3, the DNA is TGCAGCGTTGAAGGACTCGGACTAGCGGGAGGGCCGGAGTCCTACGAGCAGTACTTC. Residues: CSVEGLGLAGGPESYEQYF.

The CDR3 sequence: CATSRGRGPLPQHF. The CDR3 bases are TGTGCCACCAGCAGAGGGAGGGGGCCTCTGCCCCAGCATTTT. The chain recombines TRBV15 with TRBJ1-5; 7 bases align to TRBD1. Germline values: CDR1 LNHNV, CDR2 YYDKDF (reference sequence). The length of the CDR3 is 14 residues. The V segment lost 1 base and the J segment 9 bases; nucleotides outside the gene matches: 6.

This clonotype was detected a few times. The V call is TRBV6-1, the J call TRBJ2-2, with D tentatively TRBD2 (6 bases). Trimming stripped 6 bases from V and 4 bases from J, with 18 bases between. Germline assignment: CDR1 MNHNS and CDR2 SASEGT. CDR3 length: 16 residues. As DNA, the CDR3 is TGTGCCAGCAGCCACGGGGGTCAAATTGGCACCGGGGAGCTGTTTTTT. It codes for CASSHGGQIGTGELFF.

This chain connects TRBV10-3 to TRBJ2-2; D remains unclear. Trimming cost V 3 bases and J 6 bases, with 8 bases left between them. The CDR3 is made up of 13 amino acids. Germline CDR1 ENHRY, CDR2 SYGVKD. The CDR3 bases are TGTGCCATCAGTGATCCCTCCGCCGGGGAGCTGTTTTTT. Its protein is CAISDPSAGELFF.

This clonotype has only a few counts. V is TRBV6-2 or TRBV6-3 and J is TRBJ2-1, with TRBD2 identical over 7 bases. The CDR3 consists of 16 residues. V shed 5 bases, J shed 7 bases, and the junction held 14 bases outside the gene matches. CDR1 and CDR2 (germline): MNHEY, SVGEGT. The CDR3: CASSRPTSRLDNEQFF. CDR3 nucleotides: TGTGCCAGCAGTCGCCCGACTAGCCGGCTCGATAATGAGCAGTTCTTC.

V is TRBV20-1 and J is TRBJ2-7; 7 nucleotides match TRBD1. The CDR3 is 13 amino acids. Germline V gene sequence: CDR1 DFQATT, CDR2 SNEGSKA (reference sequence). With 4 bases clipped from V and 2 bases from J, the junction kept 5 bases outside the gene matches. CDR3 in DNA: TGCAGTGCTACCGGGACAGCTCCCTACGAGCAGTACTTC. It encodes CSATGTAPYEQYF.

This clonotype came up a few times. The chain is built from TRBV4-1 and TRBJ2-1, with 9 bases aligning to TRBD2. The germline V gene has CDR1 MGHRA and CDR2 YSYEKL. This CDR3 is 19 amino acids long. Trimming at V came to 0 bases and at J to 3 bases, leaving 12 bases not matched to a gene. CDR3 sequence: CASSQEGNRIAGVYNEQFF. CDR3 sequence (DNA): TGCGCCAGCAGCCAAGAGGGGAATCGCATAGCGGGAGTCTACAATGAGCAGTTCTTC.

The V and J genes are TRBV3-1 and TRBJ2-7; D gene ambiguous. The CDR3 covers 14 residues. V dropped 4 bases and J dropped 5 bases, with 15 bases sitting between them. The germline CDR1 and CDR2 sequences are LGHDT and YNNKEL (reference sequence). The CDR3 loop is CASSPSVGWDEQYF. DNA of the CDR3: TGTGCCAGCAGCCCCTCTGTCGGGTGGGACGAGCAGTACTTC.

In this sample, this clonotype turned up a few times. The chain employs TRBV28 and TRBJ2-7; 12 positions match TRBD2. CDR3 length equals 16 residues. Germline CDR1 reads MDHEN; CDR2 reads SYDVKM. Germline trimming cut 5 bases from V and 4 bases from J; bases unmatched to any gene: 9. The CDR3 here is CASSARTSGMIYEQYF. CDR3 DNA: TGTGCCAGCAGTGCCAGGACTAGCGGGATGATTTACGAGCAGTACTTC.

This clonotype was observed once. V gene TRBV6-2 or TRBV6-3 combines with J gene TRBJ2-4; 14 positions match TRBD2. Trimming at V came to 4 bases and at J to 0 bases, leaving 8 bases not matched to a gene. Per the germline V gene, CDR1 is MNHEY and CDR2 is SVGEGT. The CDR3 consists of 19 residues. CDR3 amino acids: CASSLGLAGEGLAKNIQYF. CDR3 in DNA: TGTGCCAGCAGTTTGGGACTAGCGGGAGAGGGGTTAGCCAAAAACATTCAGTACTTC.

This clonotype turned up a few times. The chain carries TRBV29-1 and TRBJ2-2, with no clear D. Germline CDR1 is SQVTM and CDR2 is ANQGSEA. V lost 2 bases and J lost 4, with 5 bases in between. This CDR3 spans 12 amino acids. CDR3: CSVESFTGELFF. DNA for the CDR3: TGCAGCGTTGAATCTTTCACCGGGGAGCTGTTTTTT.